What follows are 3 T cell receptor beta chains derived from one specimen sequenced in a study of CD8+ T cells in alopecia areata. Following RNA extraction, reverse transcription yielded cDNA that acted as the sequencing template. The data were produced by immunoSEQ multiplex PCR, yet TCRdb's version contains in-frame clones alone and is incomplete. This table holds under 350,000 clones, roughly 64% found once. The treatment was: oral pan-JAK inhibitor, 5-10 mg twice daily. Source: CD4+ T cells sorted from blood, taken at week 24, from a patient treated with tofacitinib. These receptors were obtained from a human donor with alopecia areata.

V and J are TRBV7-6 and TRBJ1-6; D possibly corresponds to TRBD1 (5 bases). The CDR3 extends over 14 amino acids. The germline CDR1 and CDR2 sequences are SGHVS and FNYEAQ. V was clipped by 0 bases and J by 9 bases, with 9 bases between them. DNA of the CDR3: TGTGCCAGCAGCTTAGCAGGGCAGGGTTCACCCCTCCACTTT. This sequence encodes CASSLAGQGSPLHF.

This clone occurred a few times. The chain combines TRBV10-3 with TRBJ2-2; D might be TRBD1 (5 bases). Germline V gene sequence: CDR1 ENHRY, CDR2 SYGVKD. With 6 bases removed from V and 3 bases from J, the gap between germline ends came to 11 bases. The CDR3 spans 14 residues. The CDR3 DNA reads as TGTGCCATCAGACCCGACAGAGACACCGGGGAGCTGTTTTTT. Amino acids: CAIRPDRDTGELFF.

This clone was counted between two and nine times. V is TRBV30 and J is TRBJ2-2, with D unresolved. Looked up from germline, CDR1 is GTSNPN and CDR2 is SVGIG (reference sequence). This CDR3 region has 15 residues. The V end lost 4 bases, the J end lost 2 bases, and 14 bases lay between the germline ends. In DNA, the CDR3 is TGTGCCTGGATGGATCGAAGACATAACACCGGGGAGCTGTTTTTT. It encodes CAWMDRRHNTGELFF.